The source of this TCR beta chain is a study of shared clonotypes between healthy human individuals. General study results and limits: Among non-shared clonotypes, generation probabilities were lower than among those shared by all four donors.

Trimming took 0 bases from V and 6 from J; bases not matched to a gene: 12. The CDR3 has 18 residues. Germline CDR1 and CDR2: SGHNT and YYREEE (reference sequence). Those who donated, Caucasian adults without exception, all lived in Nashville, Tennessee. Comment on this clone: The antigen is unknown.

A 200 ng quantity of DNA, tens of thousands of T cell genomes, went into the sorted-subset replicate PCRs. Some clones are missing from TCRdb's copy, which holds only in-frame ones; the method was immunoSEQ multiplex PCR. The sample yields a few million clones, 85% to 95% seen once. This chain connects TRBV5-4 to TRBJ2-2; 9 bases are a match to TRBD2. Sequencing was carried out using naive CD4+ T cells sorted from blood. Subset defined: CD45RA+ positively selected. The clonotype was recovered from a man younger than 35 in good health. CDR3 protein: CASSLGQAPKREAGELFF. Written as DNA, the CDR3 is TGTGCCAGCAGCTTGGGACAGGCCCCTAAGCGGGAGGCCGGGGAGCTGTTTTTT.